Below, 32 T cell receptor beta chains from the same sample are listed, as sequenced in a study of T-cell memory formation after mild COVID-19. A single record per CDR3 protein comes from TCRdb applying MiXCR to the 5' RACE reads. The data contain 500,000 to 600,000 distinct CDR3 sequences, roughly 18% of them singletons. The specimen was PBMCs or a T cell subset sorted from them (not recorded which). These TCRs come from an adult woman who had mild COVID-19 (a few samples of this study predate the infection). Cell type and time point are not known.

This rearrangement joins TRBV6-1 to TRBJ2-1; 11 bases map to TRBD2. CDR3 length equals 16 residues. CDR1 and CDR2 (germline): MNHNS, SASEGT. V gave up 7 bases and J gave up 2 bases; unmatched junction bases: 7. Here the CDR3 reads CASTETSGDPYNEQFF. CDR3 nucleotide sequence: TGTGCCAGCACTGAGACTAGCGGGGACCCCTACAATGAGCAGTTCTTC.

The CDR3 DNA reads TGTGCCTGGAGCGGGGGGAGATACACTGAAGCTTTCTTT. Its protein is CAWSGGRYTEAFF. J is TRBJ1-1 and V is TRBV30; tentative D call: TRBD1 (5 bases). The CDR3 runs 13 residues. Trimming left V 3 bases short and J 3 bases short, with 11 bases between. Germline-derived CDR1 and CDR2 are GTSNPN and SVGIG (reference sequence).

This chain connects TRBV20-1 to TRBJ2-7; no reliable D call. The CDR3 runs 14 residues. Trimming removed 0 bases at V and 3 bases at J, with 12 bases between. Looked up from germline, CDR1 is DFQATT and CDR2 is SNEGSKA (reference sequence). The CDR3 DNA follows: TGCAGTGCTAGAGATCGGATACGGCACTACGAGCAGTACTTC. As protein: CSARDRIRHYEQYF.

This clonotype has more than one count but fewer than ten. The chain combines TRBV5-1 with TRBJ2-2, with 10 bases matching TRBD2. CDR1 and CDR2 from the germline V gene are SGHRS and YFSETQ. This CDR3 has 16 residues. V lost 4 bases to trimming and J lost 0 bases; unmatched junction nucleotides: 3. The CDR3 protein is CASSPTSGSNTGELFF. CDR3 nucleotides: TGCGCCAGCAGCCCGACTAGCGGGTCGAACACCGGGGAGCTGTTTTTT.

This clonotype turned up a few times. This chain links TRBV7-9 with TRBJ2-3; 11 nucleotides match TRBD2. V shed 1 base, J shed 9 bases, and the junction held 9 bases outside the gene matches. Germline loops: CDR1 SEHNR, CDR2 FQNEAQ (reference sequence). There are 16 residues in the CDR3. Here the CDR3 reads CASSLVGTSGSGTQYF. CDR3 nucleotides: TGTGCCAGCAGCTTAGTTGGGACTAGCGGTTCAGGGACGCAGTATTTT.

This clonotype was seen just once. J is TRBJ2-5 and V is TRBV6-5; TRBD2 might be the D (7 bases). Germline CDR1 MNHEY, CDR2 SVGAGI. The CDR3 is made up of 15 amino acids. Trimming took 5 bases from V and 4 from J, leaving 17 bases between them. The CDR3 DNA follows: TGTGCCAGCAGTACCACGGGGAGGGGGAGAGAGACCCAGTACTTC. Translation gives CASSTTGRGRETQYF.

The sample holds a few counts of this clonotype. V gene TRBV20-1 combines with J gene TRBJ2-6; D is undetermined. Deletions cut 5 bases from V and 4 bases from J, with 9 bases between. The CDR3 extends over 13 amino acids. Germline lookup yields CDR1 DFQATT and CDR2 SNEGSKA (reference sequence). DNA of the CDR3: TGCAGTGCTTTTAGGGTCGGGGCCAACGTCCTGACTTTC. As protein: CSAFRVGANVLTF.

V is TRBV7-2 and J is TRBJ1-2; 9 bases line up with TRBD1. Germline CDR1 SGHTA, CDR2 FQGNSA. The J segment lost 0 bases and the V segment lost 5 bases, leaving 10 bases of the junction unmatched. The CDR3 runs to 17 residues. The CDR3 loop is CASSTGTGLSTNYGYTF. The DNA of the CDR3 is TGTGCCAGCAGCACTGGGACAGGGCTCTCCACTAACTATGGCTACACCTTC.

The V gene is TRBV15, the J gene TRBJ1-1; no clear D. V was trimmed by 1 base and J by 8 bases, leaving 11 bases between them. CDR1 and CDR2 (germline): LNHNV, YYDKDF (reference sequence). The CDR3 loop spans 13 amino acids. CDR3 amino acids: CATSRVKVAEAFF. CDR3 in DNA: TGTGCCACCAGCAGAGTAAAGGTGGCAGAAGCTTTCTTT.

Notes on this clonotype: A much larger clone differs by one base, so this may be a read error. This rearrangement joins TRBV5-1 to TRBJ2-7; TRBD1 matches at 8 bases. Germline V gene lookup returns CDR1 SGHRS and CDR2 YFSETQ. V lost 4 bases to trimming and J lost 5 bases; unmatched junction nucleotides: 8. There are 14 residues in the CDR3. Here the CDR3 DNA reads TGCGCCAGCAGCACAACCGGGACAGGCGACGAGCAGTACTTC. Residues: CASSTTGTGDEQYF. Drawing the rest from reference TRBV5-1 and TRBJ2-7, the complete variable domain is KAGVTQTPRYLIKTRGQQVTLSCSPISGHRSVSWYQQTPGQGLQFLFEYFSETQRNKGNFPGRFSGRQFSNSRSEMNVSTLELGDSALYLCASSTTGTGDEQYFGPGTRLTVT.

The CDR3 DNA is TGTGCCAGCAGCGGGACTTCTCGAACCGAGCAGTTCTTC. As protein: CASSGTSRTEQFF. The chain combines TRBV9 with TRBJ2-1; a possible D gene is TRBD2 (5 bases). The germline V gene encodes CDR1 SGDLS and CDR2 YYNGEE. V was clipped by 3 bases and J by 10 bases, with 14 bases between them. There are 13 residues in the CDR3.

This clonotype appeared many times. This sequence joins TRBV5-1 and TRBJ2-7; D is perhaps TRBD2 (6 bases). The V gene lost 0 bases and the J gene lost 3 bases, with 13 bases spanning the gap. Germline lookup yields CDR1 SGHRS and CDR2 YFSETQ. This CDR3 is 15 amino acids long. The CDR3 DNA reads as TGCGCCAGCAGCTTGGAAGCCCTCGGGAGCTACGAGCAGTACTTC. It encodes CASSLEALGSYEQYF.

The chain combines TRBV7-6 with TRBJ2-5, with D possibly being TRBD1 (5 bases). V lost 4 bases and J 1 base, leaving 13 bases between the germline ends. Germline lookup yields CDR1 SGHVS and CDR2 FNYEAQ. The CDR3 loop spans 15 amino acids. The CDR3 loop is CASSSGRTTQETQYF. DNA of the CDR3: TGTGCCAGCAGCTCGGGTCGGACAACCCAAGAGACCCAGTACTTC.

V usage is TRBV2 and J usage is TRBJ1-5; perhaps TRBD1 as D (6 bases). The CDR3 is made up of 16 amino acids. Germline assignment: CDR1 SNHLY and CDR2 FYNNEI. Trimming cost V 1 base and J 2 bases, with 12 bases left between them. Here the CDR3 DNA reads TGTGCCAGCAGTGAAGGAGGGCCAGGGGGCAATCAGCCCCAGCATTTT. It encodes CASSEGGPGGNQPQHF.

The genes are TRBV6-6 and TRBJ2-3, with unresolved D. Trimming took 7 bases from V and 3 from J, leaving 14 bases between them. The CDR3 consists of 14 residues. Germline-derived CDR1 and CDR2 are MNHNY and SVGAGI (reference sequence). This CDR3 reads CASTLARNTDTQYF. The CDR3 coding sequence is TGTGCCAGCACCCTGGCGAGGAATACAGATACGCAGTATTTT.

This chain joins TRBV29-1 and TRBJ2-7; 8 bases align to TRBD2. Losses at the gene ends were 6 bases for V and 7 bases for J; bases not matched to a gene: 11. This CDR3 contains 13 residues. Germline values: CDR1 SQVTM, CDR2 ANQGSEA. For the CDR3, the DNA is TGCAGCGTCGTTTGGCTAGCGGGCCTAGAGCAGTACTTC. Protein sequence: CSVVWLAGLEQYF.

The chain uses TRBV7-3 and TRBJ2-3, with D tentatively TRBD1 (5 bases). V was clipped by 0 bases and J by 3 bases, with 13 bases between them. This CDR3 has 16 residues. Germline CDR1 is SGHTA and CDR2 is FQGTGA. As DNA, the CDR3 is TGTGCCAGCAGCTTAACGTCAGGGCTGGTAACAGATACGCAGTATTTT. Its translation: CASSLTSGLVTDTQYF.

The CDR3 loop is CSARGSRRGPPLYEQYF. DNA for the CDR3: TGCAGTGCTAGGGGTTCCCGGCGGGGTCCGCCCCTCTACGAGCAGTACTTC. The V call is TRBV20-1, the J call TRBJ2-7, with D perhaps matching TRBD2 (6 bases). From germline, CDR1 is DFQATT and CDR2 SNEGSKA (reference sequence). V was shortened by 3 bases and J by 3 bases, with 24 bases between the two germline ends. This CDR3 has 17 residues.

The chain recombines TRBV19 with TRBJ1-1; maybe TRBD1 (5 bases). This CDR3 is 12 amino acids long. Germline lookup yields CDR1 LNHDA and CDR2 SQIVND (reference sequence). Trimming stripped 10 bases from V and 4 bases from J, with 13 bases between. CDR3 DNA sequence: TGTGCCACCCGACGGGGGAGCACTGAAGCTTTCTTT. Its protein product is CATRRGSTEAFF.

There are many counts of this clonotype. The rearrangement links TRBV20-1 to TRBJ1-1; the match to TRBD1 covers 8 bases. Losses at the gene ends were 3 bases for V and 5 bases for J; bases not matched to a gene: 8. Looked up from germline, CDR1 is DFQATT and CDR2 is SNEGSKA (reference sequence). The CDR3 covers 14 residues. This chain's CDR3 is CSASLDRGGTEAFF. The CDR3 bases are TGCAGTGCTAGCTTAGACAGGGGTGGAACTGAAGCTTTCTTT.

This chain joins TRBV7-9 and TRBJ2-7, with 7 nucleotides matching TRBD2. Germline CDR1 is SEHNR and CDR2 is FQNEAQ (reference sequence). This CDR3 spans 15 amino acids. V was clipped by 2 bases and J by 1 base; unmatched bases: 5. CDR3 sequence reads: CASSLSGGRSYEQYF. The CDR3 nucleotides read TGTGCCAGCAGCTTATCGGGGGGTAGGTCCTACGAGCAGTACTTC.

This clonotype has at least ten counts. V gene TRBV7-9 combines with J gene TRBJ2-1; TRBD2 aligns across 11 bases. Losses at the gene ends were 5 bases for V and 4 bases for J; bases not matched to a gene: 4. Per germline, CDR1 SEHNR and CDR2 FQNEAQ (reference sequence). This CDR3 contains 15 residues. The CDR3 DNA reads TGTGCCAGCAGCAACCTAGCGGGGGGTTACAATGAGCAGTTCTTC. Residues: CASSNLAGGYNEQFF.

This clonotype showed up just a few times. This chain uses TRBV7-9 with TRBJ2-1, with 8 bases identical to TRBD2. Per germline, CDR1 SEHNR and CDR2 FQNEAQ (reference sequence). J lost 3 bases, V lost 5 bases, and 6 bases had no gene match. This CDR3 contains 15 residues. In nucleotides, the CDR3 is TGTGCCAGCAGCGCCGGGACTAGTGACTACAATGAGCAGTTCTTC. Translating gives CASSAGTSDYNEQFF.

The chain combines TRBV24-1 with TRBJ2-7; 10 positions match TRBD2. Germline V gene data show CDR1 as KGHDR and CDR2 as SFDVKD. With 3 bases clipped from V and 5 bases from J, the junction kept 6 bases outside the gene matches. This CDR3 spans 15 amino acids. The CDR3 is CATSDPSGSVDEQYF. CDR3 bases: TGTGCCACCAGTGATCCTAGCGGGAGTGTTGACGAGCAGTACTTC.

The V gene is TRBV6-5, the J gene TRBJ2-7; 8 bases line up with TRBD1. Germline V gives CDR1 MNHEY, CDR2 SVGAGI. The length of the CDR3 is 14 residues. Losses at the gene ends were 2 bases for V and 5 bases for J; bases not matched to a gene: 5. This CDR3 reads CASSYTGDRHEQYF. CDR3 nucleotide sequence: TGTGCCAGCAGTTACACCGGGGACAGGCACGAGCAGTACTTC.

This clonotype appeared a few times. This sequence joins TRBV29-1 and TRBJ2-5, with TRBD2 matching 9 bases. CDR1 SQVTM and CDR2 ANQGSEA come from the germline V gene. V shed 6 bases, J shed 3 bases, and the junction held 17 bases outside the gene matches. This CDR3 has 17 residues. For the CDR3, the DNA is TGCAGCGTCGTGGGAGCATTAGGACTAGCGCAAAAAGAGACCCAGTACTTC. This codes for CSVVGALGLAQKETQYF.

The genes are TRBV6-5 and TRBJ1-4, with 11 nucleotides matching TRBD1. The germline V gene has CDR1 MNHEY and CDR2 SVGAGI. V was clipped by 6 bases and J by 0 bases; unmatched bases: 9. This CDR3 is built from 18 residues. For the CDR3, the DNA is TGTGCCAGCAGCTTAACCGGGACAGGGGGAGCAACTAATGAAAAACTGTTTTTT. Amino acids: CASSLTGTGGATNEKLFF.

This rearrangement joins TRBV12-3 or TRBV12-4 to TRBJ1-4; TRBD1 aligns across 8 bases. The V gene end was trimmed by 5 bases and the J gene end by 3 bases; junction bases not matched to a gene: 5. This CDR3 comprises 15 residues. CDR3 DNA sequence: TGTGCCAGCAGTCCCCAGGGGGCGCCTAATGAAAAACTGTTTTTT. Translated, it gives CASSPQGAPNEKLFF.

This clonotype was counted between two and nine times. The gene calls are TRBV5-5 and TRBJ1-1, with a tentative D call TRBD1 (6 bases). Trimming removed 4 bases at V and 6 bases at J, with 10 bases between. The CDR3 runs to 12 residues. From germline, CDR1 is SGHKS and CDR2 YYEKEE (reference sequence). The CDR3 DNA reads as TGTGCCAGCAGCCAGGACAGTCCTGAAGCTTTCTTT. Its translation is CASSQDSPEAFF.

The chain is built from TRBV6-5 and TRBJ1-1; the D is unclear. The CDR3 extends over 16 amino acids. V was shortened by 6 bases and J by 4 bases, with 21 bases between the two germline ends. The germline gives CDR1 MNHEY, CDR2 SVGAGI. The CDR3 DNA is TGTGCCAGCAGCCACCAGTTACGGCCGGCGGGCACTGAAGCTTTCTTT. It is translated as CASSHQLRPAGTEAFF.

This clonotype was observed a handful of times. This rearrangement joins TRBV29-1 to TRBJ2-1, with 9 bases identical to TRBD2. The CDR3 length is 14 residues. The ends lost 2 bases at V and 4 bases at J; junction bases unmatched: 3. Germline loops: CDR1 SQVTM, CDR2 ANQGSEA. The CDR3 DNA reads as TGCAGCGTTGAAAGGCGGGAGGGTTACAATGAGCAGTTCTTC. This encodes CSVERREGYNEQFF.

This clonotype has more than one count but fewer than ten. This rearrangement joins TRBV4-1 to TRBJ2-3; possibly TRBD1 or TRBD2 for D (6 bases each). The CDR3 covers 15 residues. Trimming removed 4 bases from V and 5 bases from J, with 16 bases in between. The germline CDR1 and CDR2 sequences are MGHRA and YSYEKL. The CDR3 coding sequence is TGCGCCAGCAGCCCCCCCCCGGGGGCGTTAGATACGCAGTATTTT. Protein product: CASSPPPGALDTQYF.